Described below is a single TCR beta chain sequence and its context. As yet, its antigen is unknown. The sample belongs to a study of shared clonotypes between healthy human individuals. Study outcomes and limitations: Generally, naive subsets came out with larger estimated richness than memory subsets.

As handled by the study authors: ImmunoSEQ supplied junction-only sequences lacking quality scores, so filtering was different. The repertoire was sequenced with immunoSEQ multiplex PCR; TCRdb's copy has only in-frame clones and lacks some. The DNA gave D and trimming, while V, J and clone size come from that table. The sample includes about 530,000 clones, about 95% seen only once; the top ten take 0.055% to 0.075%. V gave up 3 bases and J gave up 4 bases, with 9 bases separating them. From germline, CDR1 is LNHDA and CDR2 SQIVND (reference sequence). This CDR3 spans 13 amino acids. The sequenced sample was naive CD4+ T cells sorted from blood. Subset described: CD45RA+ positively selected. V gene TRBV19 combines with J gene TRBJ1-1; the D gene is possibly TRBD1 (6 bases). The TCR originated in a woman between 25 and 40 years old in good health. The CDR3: CASSIKDSTEAFF. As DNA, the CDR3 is TGTGCCAGTAGTATCAAGGACAGCACTGAAGCTTTCTTT.